Below, 25 T cell receptor beta chains from the same sample are listed, as sequenced in a study of beta chain features in type 1 diabetes. The authors reverse transcribed all of the isolated RNA, so sequencing captured expressed TCRB transcripts. Measured with immunoSEQ multiplex PCR; TCRdb has only the in-frame clones, and not every one. Of 240,000 or so clones in the sample, 68% were seen once. What was sequenced was naive CD4+ T cells from blood. These receptors all stem from a man aged 30 to 39 in good health.

J is TRBJ1-1 and V is TRBV30, with TRBD1 as a possible D gene (5 bases). V lost 3 bases and J 6 bases, leaving 11 bases between the germline ends. Per the germline V gene, CDR1 is GTSNPN and CDR2 is SVGIG (reference sequence). CDR3 size: 12 residues. The CDR3 DNA follows: TGTGCCTGGAGGCAGGGACCCTCTGAAGCTTTCTTT. It yields the protein CAWRQGPSEAFF.

This clone was counted between two and nine times. The CDR3 coding sequence is TGTGCCAGCAGCGCCCAGGGAGCGGGGGTACCAGATACGCAGTATTTT. This encodes CASSAQGAGVPDTQYF. This chain links TRBV9 with TRBJ2-3; 8 bases are shared with TRBD2. This CDR3 contains 16 residues. V lost 3 bases to trimming and J lost 4 bases; unmatched junction nucleotides: 10. From germline, CDR1 is SGDLS and CDR2 YYNGEE.

This chain uses TRBV5-1 with TRBJ2-4, with no clear D. The V gene's germline CDR1 is SGHRS and CDR2 YFSETQ. The CDR3 length is 13 residues. Trimming removed 4 bases at V and 1 base at J, with 6 bases between. The CDR3 bases are TGCGCCAGCAGCCCTACGGCCAAAAACATTCAGTACTTC. Residues: CASSPTAKNIQYF.

V usage is TRBV6-5 and J usage is TRBJ2-3, with a possible D match to TRBD2 (6 bases). The CDR3 is 16 residues long. V was shortened by 2 bases and J by 2 bases, with 14 bases between the two germline ends. Germline CDR1 and CDR2: MNHEY and SVGAGI. CDR3 in amino acids: CASSYGASEYTDTQYF. The DNA for the CDR3 is TGTGCCAGCAGTTACGGGGCTAGCGAGTACACAGATACGCAGTATTTT.

The CDR3 DNA reads as TGTGCCAGCAGCGAGTTACCCGGGACAACCGTCGCCGGGGAGCTGTTTTTT. Translation gives CASSELPGTTVAGELFF. The chain combines TRBV9 with TRBJ2-2; the D gene is possibly TRBD1 (6 bases). Per the germline V gene, CDR1 is SGDLS and CDR2 is YYNGEE. The CDR3 extends over 17 amino acids. V lost 3 bases, J lost 6 bases, and 21 bases lay in between.

The chain links TRBV30 to TRBJ1-3, with D uncertain. Germline V gene sequence: CDR1 GTSNPN, CDR2 SVGIG (reference sequence). This CDR3 contains 11 residues. V lost 4 bases, J lost 2 bases, and 3 bases lay in between. CDR3 sequence reads: CAWIAGNTIYF. CDR3 sequence (DNA): TGTGCCTGGATAGCTGGAAACACCATATATTTT.

The J gene is TRBJ2-1, the V gene TRBV15; D is perhaps TRBD2 (6 bases). Germline V gene data show CDR1 as LNHNV and CDR2 as YYDKDF (reference sequence). CDR3 length: 17 amino acids. The V gene lost 5 bases and the J gene lost 2 bases, with 19 bases spanning the gap. The CDR3: CATSLKGSGPAYNEQFF. The CDR3 coding sequence is TGTGCCACCAGCCTTAAGGGGAGCGGGCCAGCCTACAATGAGCAGTTCTTC.

The chain is built from TRBV30 and TRBJ2-1; either TRBD1 or TRBD2 may fit D (6 bases each). Germline V lookup: CDR1 GTSNPN, CDR2 SVGIG (reference sequence). V was cut by 4 bases and J by 8 bases, with 12 bases left in between. This CDR3 has 12 residues. The CDR3 reads CAWTGASDEQFF. The CDR3 region has the DNA TGTGCCTGGACAGGGGCTAGCGATGAGCAGTTCTTC. The full variable domain, completed using reference TRBV30 and TRBJ2-1, is SQTIHQWPATLVQPVGSPLSLECTVEGTSNPNLYWYRQAAGRGLQLLFYSVGIGQISSEVPQNLSASRPQDRQFILSSKKLLLSDSGFYLCAWTGASDEQFFGPGTRLTVL.

CDR3 region: CACRDRGNTEAFF. CDR3 sequence (DNA): TGTGCCTGCCGGGACCGAGGGAACACTGAAGCTTTCTTT. The rearrangement joins TRBV30 to TRBJ1-1, with D possibly matching TRBD1 (5 bases). Germline lookup yields CDR1 GTSNPN and CDR2 SVGIG (reference sequence). Trimming removed 6 bases from V and 1 base from J, with 12 bases in between. CDR3 size: 13 residues.

This chain uses TRBV5-4 with TRBJ2-3; D not resolved. CDR3 length: 14 amino acids. V was cut by 1 base and J by 2 bases, with 8 bases left in between. The germline V gene encodes CDR1 SGHNT and CDR2 YYREEE (reference sequence). In nucleotides, the CDR3 is TGTGCCAGCAGCTTGACAAGGTCCACAGATACGCAGTATTTT. Translated, it gives CASSLTRSTDTQYF.

This chain uses TRBV5-4 with TRBJ2-4; 9 bases are a match to TRBD2. The germline gives CDR1 SGHNT, CDR2 YYREEE (reference sequence). The CDR3 contains 16 residues. The trim removed 4 bases at V and 5 bases at J, leaving 10 bases unmatched. The chain's CDR3 is CASSRPSGGLENIQYF. The CDR3 region has the DNA TGTGCCAGCAGCCGCCCAAGCGGGGGGCTAGAAAACATTCAGTACTTC.

This chain joins TRBV7-2 and TRBJ1-5, with 9 bases fitting TRBD1. This CDR3 has 14 residues. CDR1 is SGHTA, CDR2 FQGNSA, per germline. V shed 5 bases, J shed 7 bases, and the junction held 6 bases outside the gene matches. Here the CDR3 DNA reads TGTGCCAGCAGCCAAATGGGGACAGGGCAGCCCCAGCATTTT. Its protein is CASSQMGTGQPQHF.

The chain carries TRBV30 and TRBJ2-1; possible D gene TRBD1, 6 bases. The germline gives CDR1 GTSNPN, CDR2 SVGIG (reference sequence). V gave up 7 bases and J gave up 4 bases, with 14 bases separating them. The CDR3 length is 13 residues. The CDR3 DNA reads TGTGCCTCCTCCCGGGACACGTACAATGAGCAGTTCTTC. Its protein product is CASSRDTYNEQFF.

The rearrangement links TRBV30 to TRBJ2-7; 9 bases map to TRBD1. After removal of 6 bases from V and 5 bases from J, the junction contained 11 bases not matched to a gene. This CDR3 region has 14 residues. Germline CDR1 is GTSNPN and CDR2 is SVGIG (reference sequence). In nucleotides, the CDR3 is TGTGCCTGTCAAATGGGACAGGGTTTGCACGAGCAGTACTTC. It translates to CACQMGQGLHEQYF.

This clone appeared a few times. The chain is built from TRBV7-2 and TRBJ2-3; no reliable D call. Germline values: CDR1 SGHTA, CDR2 FQGNSA. Trimming took off 3 bases at V and 4 bases at J, with 5 bases between the two ends. CDR3 length: 12 residues. CDR3 bases: TGTGCCAGCAGCTTCAGCGCAGATACGCAGTATTTT. This codes for CASSFSADTQYF. The full variable domain, rest sourced from reference TRBV7-2 and TRBJ2-3, is GAGVSQSPSNKVTEKGKDVELRCDPISGHTALYWYRQSLGQGLEFLIYFQGNSAPDKSGLPSDRFSAERTGGSVSTLTIQRTQQEDSAVYLCASSFSADTQYFGPGTRLTVL.

A few counts support this clone. The V gene is TRBV29-1, the J gene TRBJ2-1; D is possibly TRBD2 (5 bases). The germline V gene encodes CDR1 SQVTM and CDR2 ANQGSEA. The V end was cut by 3 bases, the J end by 9 bases, with 6 bases between. This CDR3 region has 10 residues. The CDR3 DNA sequence: TGCAGCGTTGACAGCGGTGAGCAGTTCTTC. Protein: CSVDSGEQFF.

The chain combines TRBV7-9 with TRBJ1-1; possibly TRBD1 for D (6 bases). The germline CDR1 and CDR2 sequences are SEHNR and FQNEAQ (reference sequence). This CDR3 has 15 residues. V was clipped by 4 bases and J by 3 bases, with 15 bases between them. Here the CDR3 reads CASSWETGGDTEAFF. CDR3 DNA: TGTGCCAGCAGCTGGGAGACAGGAGGGGACACTGAAGCTTTCTTT.

The table lists this clone with a few counts. Here the CDR3 DNA reads TGCAGCGTTGAGAGGCTCTTAGCGGGAGAGGGTGAGCAGTACTTC. Translation gives CSVERLLAGEGEQYF. This rearrangement joins TRBV29-1 to TRBJ2-7; 9 bases line up with TRBD2. V shed 3 bases and J 7 bases; nucleotides not matched to a gene: 13. Germline assignment: CDR1 SQVTM and CDR2 ANQGSEA. The CDR3 is made up of 15 amino acids.

This chain links TRBV29-1 with TRBJ2-7; TRBD1 matches 12 bases. Trimming cost V 6 bases and J 2 bases; bases outside gene matches: 8. The CDR3 length is 15 residues. Germline-derived CDR1 and CDR2 are SQVTM and ANQGSEA. DNA of the CDR3: TGCAGCGTCCGGCCTGGGACAGGGGGCCCCTACGAGCAGTACTTC. Protein: CSVRPGTGGPYEQYF.

This clone was seen a handful of times. This sequence joins TRBV29-1 and TRBJ2-7; 9 positions agree with TRBD1. The germline V gene encodes CDR1 SQVTM and CDR2 ANQGSEA. V lost 1 base to trimming and J lost 6 bases; unmatched junction nucleotides: 4. The length of the CDR3 is 13 residues. This CDR3 is CSVEGTGATEQYF. For the CDR3, the DNA is TGCAGCGTTGAAGGGACAGGGGCCACCGAGCAGTACTTC.

The rearrangement joins TRBV4-3 to TRBJ2-5; 9 nucleotides agree with TRBD1. V was clipped by 4 bases and J by 5 bases; unmatched bases: 5. This CDR3 is 14 amino acids long. Germline V gives CDR1 LGHNA, CDR2 YSLEER. The CDR3 is CASSPGQGVETQYF. Here the CDR3 DNA reads TGCGCCAGCAGCCCGGGACAGGGTGTGGAGACCCAGTACTTC.

The chain uses TRBV13 and TRBJ2-1, with 16 nucleotides matching TRBD2. V was clipped by 4 bases and J by 0 bases; unmatched bases: 6. Per germline, CDR1 PRHDT and CDR2 FYEKMQ (reference sequence). The CDR3 is 19 amino acids. DNA of the CDR3: TGTGCCAGCAGCTGGCTGGGGACTAGCGGGAGGGTCTCCTACAATGAGCAGTTCTTC. Translating it yields CASSWLGTSGRVSYNEQFF.

In the case of this clone: This sample includes further DNA sequences coding for the same CDR3. This chain connects TRBV30 to TRBJ2-3; D may match TRBD1 or TRBD2 (5 bases each). With 4 bases removed from V and 3 bases from J, the gap between germline ends came to 8 bases. CDR3 length: 12 residues. Germline CDR1 is GTSNPN and CDR2 is SVGIG (reference sequence). For the CDR3, the DNA is TGTGCCTGGATTGGGGGTACAGATACGCAGTATTTT. The encoded protein is CAWIGGTDTQYF.

The V call is TRBV29-1, the J call TRBJ2-7; D not certain. This CDR3 is built from 14 residues. V was trimmed by 0 bases and J by 3 bases, leaving 12 bases between them. The germline V gene encodes CDR1 SQVTM and CDR2 ANQGSEA. CDR3 DNA sequence: TGCAGCGTTGAAGATCGGAACACCAACTACGAGCAGTACTTC. Amino acids: CSVEDRNTNYEQYF.

This chain links TRBV15 with TRBJ2-5; possibly TRBD1 for D (5 bases). The V gene lost 0 bases and the J gene lost 2 bases, with 10 bases spanning the gap. CDR3 size: 15 residues. Looked up from germline, CDR1 is LNHNV and CDR2 is YYDKDF (reference sequence). The CDR3 loop reads CATSRDPTDQETQYF. The CDR3 bases are TGTGCCACCAGCAGAGATCCGACAGATCAAGAGACCCAGTACTTC.